These T cell receptor beta chains were read from a single sample in a study of cytomegalovirus exposure and HLA in healthy donors. Libraries were prepared by immunoSEQ multiplex PCR; TCRdb keeps only in-frame clonotypes and omits some of them. The data show under 170,000 clones, about four fifths seen once. Sequenced material: PBMCs. These receptors were collected from a man in his forties or fifties in good health and CMV-seropositive. CDR3s include the opening cysteine and the closing phenylalanine or tryptophan. The order of the fields is clone size, J gene, V gene, CDR3 protein. For some rows the clone size is stated as once, few or many, or as a class when expanded; others skip it.

.,TRBJ1-2,TRBV6-5,CASSPSTGSYGYTF
once,TRBJ2-3,TRBV2,CASSERSATTDTQYF
.,TRBJ2-7,TRBV29-1,CSVLRQGSFYEQYF
.,TRBJ1-2,TRBV7-9,CASSQNDFYGYTF
.,TRBJ1-1,TRBV29-1,CSVGDRGNEAFF
.,TRBJ1-4,TRBV18,CASSPLTGGGEKLFF
.,TRBJ1-1,TRBV28,CASVVGGTVGEAFF
few,TRBJ2-1,TRBV30,CAWTYVGSAEQFF
.,TRBJ2-4,TRBV5-6,CASSTGSTGPAKNIQYF
.,TRBJ1-6,TRBV7-9,CASSPTGTTLYNSPLHF
once,TRBJ2-3,TRBV11-2,CASSRRGVSTDTQYF
.,TRBJ2-7,TRBV20-1,CSASSRYEQYF
.,TRBJ1-5,TRBV2,CASSRGQGAINQPQHF
.,TRBJ2-1,TRBV4-1,CASSLSGSDEQFF
.,TRBJ2-4,TRBV10-3,CAISESRSAKNIQYF
.,TRBJ1-6,TRBV10-3,CAITTTEGYRDSPLHF